These T cell receptor beta chains were read from a single sample in a study of cytomegalovirus exposure and HLA in healthy donors. TCRdb's copy holds only in-frame clones and misses some; the assay was immunoSEQ multiplex PCR. The sample has 260,000 or so clones; 87% are singletons. Sequences were obtained from PBMCs. The receptors originated from a man younger than 35 in good health and CMV-seronegative. Each CDR3 is given with its conserved first and last residue. A D gene is named only where the DNA matches it firmly. Not every row has a clone size; where given, it reads once, few, many or a size class.

TRBV28	NA	TRBJ1-1	NA	TGTGCCAGCAGTTTTTGGCACACTGAAGCTTTCTTT	CASSFWHTEAFF
TRBV7-2	TRBD1	TRBJ1-1	NA	TGTGCCAGCAGCTTACAAACAGGGGGGAACACTGAAGCTTTCTTT	CASSLQTGGNTEAFF
TRBV7-8	TRBD1	TRBJ1-4	NA	TGTGCCAGCAGCAGGGGAAACCGACCGGGACAGGGAGTAACAACTAATGAAAAACTGTTTTTT	CASSRGNRPGQGVTTNEKLFF
TRBV19	TRBD1	TRBJ1-2	NA	TGTGCCACCAATCCAGGGGGTGGCTACACCTTC	CATNPGGGYTF
TRBV7-9	NA	TRBJ2-5	NA	TGTGCCAGCAGCAGACTAACCCAAGAGACCCAGTACTTC	CASSRLTQETQYF
TRBV11-3	TRBD1	TRBJ2-7	NA	TGTGCCAGCAGCTACCGGGACAGTCCCTACGAGCAGTACTTC	CASSYRDSPYEQYF
TRBV10-3	TRBD1	TRBJ2-7	NA	TGTGCCATCAGTGAGTCGGGACAGGCCGAATACGAGCAGTACTTC	CAISESGQAEYEQYF
TRBV10-1	TRBD1	TRBJ1-4	once	TGCGCCAGCAGTGAGGATGGAGGGGGCTTTTGTAGGGTGTTTTTT	CASSEDGGGFCRVFF
TRBV14	TRBD1	TRBJ1-2	NA	TGTGCCAGCAGCCAAGTGAGGACAGGGGGGACCATCGGCTACACCTTC	CASSQVRTGGTIGYTF
TRBV6-5	TRBD1	TRBJ1-2	NA	TGTGCCAGCAGTTACTCGAACGCGCAGGGGGCTCGGGGCTACACCTTC	CASSYSNAQGARGYTF
TRBV9	NA	TRBJ1-1	NA	TGTGCCAGCAGCGTAGATGGCAGGGGAGAAGCTTTCTTT	CASSVDGRGEAFF
TRBV30	NA	TRBJ1-6	many	TGTGCCTGGAGTTTGGGAGGGAATTCACCCCTCCACTTT	CAWSLGGNSPLHF
TRBV6-4	TRBD2	TRBJ2-1	NA	TGTGCCAGCAGTGACACCCGAGGAGCGGGGGAACAATTCAACTCCTACAATGAGCAGTTCTTC	CASSDTRGAGEQFNSYNEQFF
TRBV5-4	TRBD2	TRBJ2-7	NA	TGTGCCAGCAGCTTGGGACTAGCGGGGATTCGCGACGAGCAGTACTTC	CASSLGLAGIRDEQYF
TRBV2	TRBD1	TRBJ1-4	few	TGTGCCAGCAGCGGGACAGGGGAAAAACTGTTTTTT	CASSGTGEKLFF
TRBV14	TRBD1	TRBJ2-7	few	TGTGCCAGCAGCCCACTGGGGACAGGGGGAACCTACGAGCAGTACTTC	CASSPLGTGGTYEQYF
TRBV4-3	NA	TRBJ1-4	NA	TGCGCCAGCAGCGCCAGGGTCTACTATGAAAAACTGTTTTTT	CASSARVYYEKLFF
TRBV10-1	NA	TRBJ2-1	NA	TGCGCCAGCAGTGAGGACTCAAGCTCCTACAATGAGCAGTTCTTC	CASSEDSSSYNEQFF
TRBV5-1	NA	TRBJ2-5	NA	TGCGCCAGCAGCCCGGGGCGGGGCCTGGTGGAAGAGACCCAGTACTTC	CASSPGRGLVEETQYF
TRBV19	TRBD1	TRBJ1-5	NA	TGTGCCAGTAGTATAATGGGACAGAGCAATCAGCCCCAGCATTTT	CASSIMGQSNQPQHF
TRBV27	TRBD2	TRBJ2-7	NA	TGTGCCAGCAGTCTCTCTCTAGCGGGGCCATACGAGCAGTACTTC	CASSLSLAGPYEQYF
TRBV21-1	NA	TRBJ2-6	NA	TGTGCCAGCAGCAAACCGGGACTAGCGCCTGGGGCCAACGTCCTGACTTTC	CASSKPGLAPGANVLTF
TRBV5-6	NA	TRBJ2-7	once	TGTGCCAGCAGCCCCCGGGGACAAGGTTATTGGGAGCAGTACTTC	CASSPRGQGYWEQYF
TRBV30	TRBD1	TRBJ2-7	NA	TGTGCCTGGTGTACCGGGACAGGGCCTTACGAGCAGTACTTC	CAWCTGTGPYEQYF
TRBV28	TRBD1	TRBJ1-4	NA	TGTGCCAGCAGTACGACAGGGGGAGGGGCATATGAAAAACTGTTTTTT	CASSTTGGGAYEKLFF
TRBV2	TRBD1	TRBJ1-2	few	TGTGCCAGCAGTGAAAGGGACAGGGCTGGCTACACCTTC	CASSERDRAGYTF
TRBV5-1	NA	TRBJ2-2	NA	TGCGCCAGCAGCCCCGGGGGTACGAACACCGGGGAGCTGTTTTTT	CASSPGGTNTGELFF
TRBV6-1	NA	TRBJ1-5	NA	TGTGCCAGCAGTGAAAGGCAGGGGTACGGTCAGCCCCAGCATTTT	CASSERQGYGQPQHF
TRBV10-1	NA	TRBJ1-2	NA	TGCGCCAGCAGTGGGGAGGTCGGGAACTATGGCTACACCTTC	CASSGEVGNYGYTF
TRBV27	NA	TRBJ1-2	NA	TGTGCCAGCAGTCCGGGGGGTAGCTATGGCTACACCTTC	CASSPGGSYGYTF
TRBV11-2	NA	TRBJ2-4	NA	TGTGCCAGCAGCTTAGAGACTAGTAGGTACTTC	CASSLETSRYF
TRBV7-3	TRBD1	TRBJ2-5	NA	TGTGCCAGCAGCTCGGGACAGCAAGAGACCCAGTACTTC	CASSSGQQETQYF
TRBV7-2	NA	TRBJ1-3	once	TGTGCCAGCAGCTCCCAGGGAAACACCATATATTTT	CASSSQGNTIYF
TRBV7-8	NA	TRBJ2-2	NA	TGTGCCAGCTGTACTAGTTCTTCCGGGGAGCTGTTTTTT	CASCTSSSGELFF
TRBV21-1	NA	TRBJ1-5	NA	TGTGCCAGCAGCAAACTGGTGGGCGCGGCAGGGGTGCCCCAGCATTTT	CASSKLVGAAGVPQHF
TRBV18	TRBD1	TRBJ2-7	few	TGTGCCAGCTCACCCCCCGGGACAGCTCTAAACGAGCAGTACTTC	CASSPPGTALNEQYF
TRBV10-1	NA	TRBJ2-3	NA	TGCGCCAGCAGTGAGTCTGGGCCCACAGATACGCAGTATTTT	CASSESGPTDTQYF
TRBV4-3	NA	TRBJ1-6	once	TGCGCCAGCAGCCAAGCCCTTAATTCACCCCTCCACTTT	CASSQALNSPLHF
TRBV9	TRBD2	TRBJ2-3	NA	TGTGCCAGCAGCGCCGGGACTAGCGGGACAGATACGCAGTATTTT	CASSAGTSGTDTQYF
TRBV10-1	NA	TRBJ2-1	NA	TGCGCCAGCCAGGAGGGGCCAGCCAATGAGCAGTTCTTC	CASQEGPANEQFF
TRBV5-6	NA	TRBJ1-1	NA	TGTGCCAGCAGCTTGAACAGGGTTAATGAAGCTTTCTTT	CASSLNRVNEAFF
TRBV14	TRBD1	TRBJ1-1	NA	TGTGCCAGCAGGCTCGGGACAGGCGGAGCTTTCTTT	CASRLGTGGAFF
TRBV6-1	NA	TRBJ1-3	NA	TGTGCCAGCAGGAGGGATGGGGCTGGAAACACCATATATTTT	CASRRDGAGNTIYF
TRBV7-8	NA	TRBJ2-1	NA	TGTGCCAGCAGCGGTCCGTCTGGGGCGGGAAACAATGAGCAGTTCTTC	CASSGPSGAGNNEQFF
TRBV27	TRBD2	TRBJ2-3	NA	TGTGCCAGCAGTTTTGACTCACTAGCGGGAGTTACAGATACGCAGTATTTT	CASSFDSLAGVTDTQYF
TRBV19	TRBD1	TRBJ1-5	once	TGTGCCAGTAGTCCCCGGACAGGTTCGGTTTATCAGCCCCAGCATTTT	CASSPRTGSVYQPQHF
TRBV27	TRBD1	TRBJ1-1	NA	TGTGCCAGCAGTCCGGGGACAGGGCAAGCTTTCTTT	CASSPGTGQAFF
TRBV7-7	NA	TRBJ2-3	NA	TGTGCTAGCAGCTCGGGACTAACAGGGGATACGCAGTATTTT	CASSSGLTGDTQYF
TRBV5-6	NA	TRBJ1-4	few	TGTGCCAGCAGCTTCACAAGTGAAAAACTGTTTTTT	CASSFTSEKLFF
TRBV2	TRBD2	TRBJ2-1	NA	TGTGCCAGCATCCCAAGGACTAGTTTAACCGATGAGCAGTTCTTC	CASIPRTSLTDEQFF
TRBV7-9	NA	TRBJ2-2	NA	TGTGCCAGCAGCTTAATCGGCGGATCGAACACCGGGGAGCTGTTTTTT	CASSLIGGSNTGELFF
TRBV7-2	NA	TRBJ2-3	NA	TGTGCCAGCAGCTCGGGAGGCACAGATACGCAGTATTTT	CASSSGGTDTQYF
TRBV5-6	TRBD2	TRBJ2-1	NA	TGTGCCAGCAGCTTGGGAGCGGGAGGGCCGGGCAATGAGCAGTTCTTC	CASSLGAGGPGNEQFF
TRBV27	NA	TRBJ2-3	NA	TGTGCCACAGGACAGAGCACAGATACGCAGTATTTT	CATGQSTDTQYF
TRBV7-9	NA	TRBJ2-3	NA	TGTGCCAGCAGTCCAGGGGGCGGGGGCGCGGATACGCAGTATTTT	CASSPGGGGADTQYF
TRBV28	NA	TRBJ1-3	NA	TGTGCCAGCAACCCGGTTCCAATCTCTGGAAACACCATATATTTT	CASNPVPISGNTIYF
TRBV27	TRBD2	TRBJ2-7	NA	TGTGCCAGCAGTTTTAAAAGCGGGAGTCGCGAGCAGTACTTC	CASSFKSGSREQYF
TRBV6-5	TRBD2	TRBJ2-1	NA	TGTGCCAGCAGTAACCCGGGACTAGCGGGGTATGAGCAGTTCTTC	CASSNPGLAGYEQFF